The entry below describes one T cell receptor beta chain. No antigen is known for it. Unique molecular identifiers featured in how the TCRbeta library was prepared. TCRdb passed the PCR reads through MiXCR, listing each CDR3 protein once. The sample includes approximately 980,000 distinct CDR3 sequences, under 30% of them seen just once. CDR3 length: 15 amino acids. From germline, CDR1 is SNHLY and CDR2 FYNNEI. The V gene lost 4 bases and the J gene lost 0 bases, with 10 bases spanning the gap. The data were obtained in a study of T-cell reconstitution after alpha-beta-depleted transplantation in children. Regarding the study as a whole: T-cell counts and diversity at one year following transplant were attributed mainly to newly produced T cells.

The TCR originated in a boy younger than two who had a stem cell transplant for SCID, so the T cells may come from the graft donor. Sequences were derived from PBMCs, mostly from graft donor cells, sampled 360 days after TCRalphabeta/CD19-depleted stem cell transplant. This sequence joins TRBV2 and TRBJ1-5; D unclear. CDR3 sequence reads: CASSVGGFSNQPQHF. CDR3 nucleotide sequence: TGTGCCAGCAGTGTCGGAGGCTTTAGCAATCAGCCCCAGCATTTT.